These 8 T cell receptor beta chains were sequenced from one sample in a study of blood T cell repertoires in COVID-19. Clones were read by immunoSEQ multiplex PCR, and TCRdb kept only the in-frame ones, dropping some. Among 140,000 or so clones, roughly 84% were seen once, and the ten largest hold 4.5% to 5.5%. Sequencing was performed on peripheral blood. These receptors all come from a human donor in a cohort sampled during active COVID-19.

The chain couples TRBV7-8 to TRBJ2-5, with D hard to call. Germline assignment: CDR1 SGHVS and CDR2 FQNEAQ. Trimming removed 1 base at V and 1 base at J, with 13 bases between. CDR3 length: 16 amino acids. CDR3 loop: CASSLGSPVTQETQYF. In nucleotides, the CDR3 is TGTGCCAGCAGCTTAGGGTCGCCAGTCACCCAAGAGACCCAGTACTTC. The variable domain in full, completed from reference TRBV7-8 and TRBJ2-5, reads GAGVSQSPRYKVAKRGQDVALRCDPISGHVSLFWYQQALGQGPEFLTYFQNEAQLDKSGLPSDRFFAERPEGSVSTLKIQRTQQEDSAVYLCASSLGSPVTQETQYFGPGTRLLVL.

Here the CDR3 DNA reads TGTGCCAGTACCCACAGGGGATCTGGAAACACCATATATTTT. Encoded protein: CASTHRGSGNTIYF. This chain joins TRBV19 and TRBJ1-3; 7 bases fit TRBD1. V shed 7 bases, J shed 1 base, and the junction held 4 bases outside the gene matches. Germline-derived CDR1 and CDR2 are LNHDA and SQIVND (reference sequence). This CDR3 has 14 amino acids.

The J gene is TRBJ2-1, the V gene TRBV6-5; 7 nucleotides align to TRBD2. Germline assignment: CDR1 MNHEY and CDR2 SVGAGI. Germline trimming cut 0 bases from V and 10 bases from J; bases unmatched to any gene: 3. The CDR3 runs 13 residues. DNA of the CDR3: TGTGCCAGCAGTTACTCGAACGGGAGGGAGCAGTTCTTC. It codes for CASSYSNGREQFF.

This chain uses TRBV2 with TRBJ2-3; D unresolved. The V end lost 10 bases, the J end lost 6 bases, and 8 bases lay between the germline ends. CDR3 size: 10 residues. Looked up from germline, CDR1 is SNHLY and CDR2 is FYNNEI. DNA for the CDR3: TGTGCCACCCAACGGGATACGCAGTATTTT. Translated: CATQRDTQYF.

Details on this clone: This sample also contains other DNA sequences that code for the same CDR3. The CDR3 DNA reads as TGCGCCAGCAGGTCTAGCGGGGGGGGGAATGAGCAGTTCTTC. The encoded protein is CASRSSGGGNEQFF. The chain combines TRBV5-1 with TRBJ2-1; 12 positions match TRBD2. V was pared by 5 bases and J by 7 bases, with 4 bases of the junction left unmatched. The CDR3 has 14 residues. Germline loops: CDR1 SGHRS, CDR2 YFSETQ.

The V gene is TRBV29-1, the J gene TRBJ2-1, with 10 bases identical to TRBD1. There are 14 residues in the CDR3. CDR1 and CDR2 from the germline V gene are SQVTM and ANQGSEA. V was clipped by 6 bases and J by 7 bases; unmatched bases: 9. CDR3 coding DNA: TGCAGCGTCCTCCGGGACAGGGGTGGAAATGAGCAGTTCTTC. Translated, it gives CSVLRDRGGNEQFF.

V gene TRBV24-1 combines with J gene TRBJ1-2; D is ambiguous. The CDR3 spans 13 residues. Germline V lookup: CDR1 KGHDR, CDR2 SFDVKD. Deletions cut 5 bases from V and 2 bases from J, with 8 bases between. The CDR3, as DNA: TGTGCCACCAGTGCCCAGGTGAACTATGGCTACACCTTC. This gives the protein CATSAQVNYGYTF.

The count of this clone is one. This sequence joins TRBV28 and TRBJ1-2, with 8 positions matching TRBD1. The CDR3 is made up of 14 amino acids. The germline CDR1 and CDR2 sequences are MDHEN and SYDVKM. The junction had 5 bases not matched to a gene; V was cut back by 3 bases and J by 5 bases. The CDR3 is CASSLGGQAYGYTF. The CDR3 DNA sequence: TGTGCCAGCAGTTTGGGGGGACAGGCTTATGGCTACACCTTC.